This T cell receptor (beta chain) was retrieved from a study of prognosis after radiotherapy for stage I lung cancer. This clonotype was recorded at least ten times. This CDR3 is built from 15 residues. Germline values: CDR1 SGHRS, CDR2 YFSETQ. J gave up 1 base and V 4 bases, and 3 bases lay outside the gene matches. The genomic DNA TCR beta CDR3 region underwent two rounds of multiplex PCR. Specific primers for each TRBV and TRBJ gene were what first-round PCR used. TCRdb recomputed calls from the multiplex PCR reads with MiXCR, one row per CDR3 protein. The table has over 45,000 distinct CDR3 sequences, less than 30% seen once.

The clonotype comes from a donor over 45 with non-small cell lung cancer. The source was PBMCs, collected before or after stereotactic body radiation therapy (not recorded which). The chain joins TRBV5-1 to TRBJ2-2, with TRBD2 matching over 8 bases. This CDR3 is CASSRGGMNTGELFF. The CDR3 DNA follows: TGCGCCAGCAGCCGGGGGGGGATGAACACCGGGGAGCTGTTTTTT.